The 23 T cell receptor beta chains given below trace back to one sample, sequenced in a study of T cell repertoires in cytomegalovirus infection (dated by TCRdb to 2018 to 2020). The data were produced on an Illumina HiSeq 1500. The public reads were run again by TCRdb, first through fastp at Q25 and then through MiXCR, and only productive beta chains were kept. CDR3 protein sequences are deduplicated, and each keeps its most common genes and DNA. This sample is represented by 560,000 or so distinct CDR3 sequences; 15% to 20% of them were singletons. The ten largest clonotypes hold 24% of the sample. The sample comprised CD8+ T cells from PBMCs. The origin of the receptors is a human donor in good health (CMV status not recorded). Some clones in this sample may be carry-over from other donors' samples.

Points on this clonotype: One end of the junction varies from germline; a read error may be responsible. The rearrangement uses TRBV9 and TRBJ2-5, with 10 nucleotides matching TRBD2. In germline, CDR1 is SGDLS, CDR2 YYNGEE. The CDR3 is 18 amino acids. The CDR3 DNA reads TGTGCCAGCAGCGTAGTGCCTAGCGGGAGTCCCACGGGGGAGATCCAGTACTTC. Protein sequence: CASSVVPSGSPTGEIQYF.

This clonotype was recorded a few times. This chain connects TRBV2 to TRBJ2-7, with no clear D. The CDR3 totals 14 residues. The ends were cut back, 0 bases at V and 5 bases at J, with 11 bases in the middle. CDR1 and CDR2 (germline): SNHLY, FYNNEI. The CDR3 protein is CASSEALRFHEQYF. The CDR3 nucleotides read TGTGCCAGCAGTGAAGCGCTTCGTTTCCACGAGCAGTACTTC.

The gene calls are TRBV7-9 and TRBJ1-5; 9 bases match TRBD1. The CDR3 spans 17 residues. Germline assignment: CDR1 SEHNR and CDR2 FQNEAQ (reference sequence). Germline trimming cut 3 bases from V and 5 bases from J; bases unmatched to any gene: 11. The CDR3 nucleotides are TGTGCCAGCAGCTTTGACAGGGGGGTGGAAGCCGATCAGCCCCAGCATTTT. Translating gives CASSFDRGVEADQPQHF.

In its sample, this clonotype was seen many times. This chain joins TRBV28 and TRBJ1-1; no reliable D call. Germline lookup yields CDR1 MDHEN and CDR2 SYDVKM. This CDR3 has 14 amino acids. V dropped 3 bases and J dropped 8 bases, with 16 bases sitting between them. The CDR3 DNA reads TGTGCCAGCAGTTTTTCCCGGGCTTACGCCGAAGCTTTCTTT. Its protein product is CASSFSRAYAEAFF.

This clonotype was counted a few times. V is TRBV2 and J is TRBJ1-4; D perhaps matches TRBD1 (5 bases). The CDR3 covers 18 residues. The germline V and J ends were trimmed by 3 bases and 5 bases, with 22 bases remaining between them. Germline V gene sequence: CDR1 SNHLY, CDR2 FYNNEI. CDR3 amino acids: CASSDLDGAGRYNEKLFF. CDR3 coding DNA: TGTGCCAGCAGTGACTTGGACGGGGCAGGCCGCTACAATGAAAAACTGTTTTTT. Full variable domain (outside the CDR3, taken from reference TRBV2 and TRBJ1-4): EPEVTQTPSHQVTQMGQEVILRCVPISNHLYFYWYRQILGQKVEFLVSFYNNEISEKSEIFDDQFSVERPDGSNFTLKIRSTKLEDSAMYFCASSDLDGAGRYNEKLFFGSGTQLSVL.

The rearrangement links TRBV27 to TRBJ2-7, with TRBD1 matching over 9 bases. Germline V gene data show CDR1 as MNHEY and CDR2 as SMNVEV (reference sequence). V was pared by 4 bases and J by 2 bases, with 9 bases of the junction left unmatched. The CDR3 consists of 16 residues. CDR3 amino acids: CASSSITDRGPYEQYF. Here the CDR3 DNA reads TGTGCCAGCAGTTCCATAACGGACAGGGGCCCCTACGAGCAGTACTTC.

This clonotype was detected a few times. The chain couples TRBV19 to TRBJ2-1, with 7 bases matching TRBD1. Germline trimming cut 5 bases from V and 2 bases from J; bases unmatched to any gene: 9. The CDR3 is made up of 16 amino acids. CDR1 and CDR2 (germline): LNHDA, SQIVND (reference sequence). CDR3 in amino acids: CASSAAPGQPYNEQFF. Here the CDR3 DNA reads TGTGCCAGTAGTGCTGCCCCGGGACAGCCCTACAATGAGCAGTTCTTC.

This clonotype turned up a few times. V gene TRBV27 combines with J gene TRBJ1-5; TRBD1 might be the D (5 bases). Looked up from germline, CDR1 is MNHEY and CDR2 is SMNVEV (reference sequence). This CDR3 has 17 amino acids. Deletions cut 6 bases from V and 0 bases from J, with 18 bases between. As DNA, the CDR3 is TGTGCCAGCAGCCCGGGAGGAGGGGTATATAGCAATCAGCCCCAGCATTTT. Encoded protein: CASSPGGGVYSNQPQHF.

This clonotype was counted ten times or more. The chain recombines TRBV12-3 or TRBV12-4 with TRBJ2-1; 9 bases line up with TRBD2. The V segment lost 8 bases and the J segment 7 bases; nucleotides outside the gene matches: 12. The CDR3 length is 15 residues. The CDR3 DNA follows: TGTGCCAGCTCCCGGGCGGGGGGGCTGAGTAATGAGCAGTTCTTC. This translates into CASSRAGGLSNEQFF.

The V gene is TRBV7-6, the J gene TRBJ2-4; the D call may be TRBD1 or TRBD2 (5 bases each). With 5 bases removed from V and 6 bases from J, the gap between germline ends came to 14 bases. The CDR3 spans 14 residues. Germline V lookup: CDR1 SGHVS, CDR2 FNYEAQ. CDR3 nucleotide sequence: TGTGCCAGCAGCCAAAGGGGACGAGGAAACATTCAGTACTTC. This gives the protein CASSQRGRGNIQYF.

This clonotype was recorded a few times. In DNA form, the CDR3 reads TGTGCCAGCAGCCAGGTCACCATAGCGGGGGAATTCTACAATGAGCAGTTCTTC. It yields the protein CASSQVTIAGEFYNEQFF. This chain connects TRBV3-1 to TRBJ2-1; TRBD2 matches at 9 bases. The length of the CDR3 is 18 residues. V trimming: 3 bases; J trimming: 3 bases; junction bases outside the gene matches: 12. Per germline, CDR1 LGHDT and CDR2 YNNKEL (reference sequence).

This clonotype was counted many times. The rearrangement links TRBV27 to TRBJ2-1, with 7 bases matching TRBD1. This CDR3 region has 16 residues. Germline CDR1 and CDR2: MNHEY and SMNVEV (reference sequence). Trimming at V came to 2 bases and at J to 4 bases, leaving 8 bases not matched to a gene. CDR3 sequence reads: CASSLDLGQQYNEQFF. CDR3 DNA sequence: TGTGCCAGCAGTTTAGATTTGGGACAGCAATACAATGAGCAGTTCTTC.

On this clonotype: Because it lacks the conserved phenylalanine or tryptophan at the end, this CDR3 is likely a read error. The chain links TRBV4-2 to TRBJ2-1; TRBD2 matches at 12 bases. Germline lookup yields CDR1 LGHNA and CDR2 YNFKEQ. V lost 3 bases and J lost 8; bases outside the gene matches: 11. The CDR3 is 17 amino acids. Written as DNA, the CDR3 is TGTGCCAGCAGCCAGGAATCTAGCGGGAGGGCCGGGCATGAGCAGTTCTTA. It is translated as CASSQESSGRAGHEQFL.

The chain combines TRBV15 with TRBJ1-5, with D possibly TRBD1 on 6 matching bases. The CDR3 is 15 amino acids. Trimming removed 6 bases from V and 5 bases from J, with 17 bases in between. CDR1 is LNHNV and CDR2 is YYDKDF in the germline V gene (reference sequence). The CDR3 loop is CATRQGHSDYQPQHF. The CDR3, as DNA: TGTGCCACCAGACAGGGTCATAGTGACTATCAGCCCCAGCATTTT.

The rearrangement links TRBV15 to TRBJ2-2; no definite D call. Trimming pared 5 bases from V and 8 bases from J, leaving 6 bases between. In germline, CDR1 is LNHNV, CDR2 YYDKDF (reference sequence). The CDR3 loop spans 11 amino acids. The CDR3, as DNA: TGTGCCACCAGCGCTGTGGGGGAGCTGTTTTTT. It is translated as CATSAVGELFF.

This chain joins TRBV29-1 and TRBJ2-1; 10 bases are shared with TRBD2. This CDR3 comprises 14 residues. The germline gives CDR1 SQVTM, CDR2 ANQGSEA. J gave up 7 bases and V 5 bases, and 8 bases lay outside the gene matches. The CDR3 loop is CSVPTSGHRNEQFF. Written as DNA, the CDR3 is TGCAGCGTTCCGACTAGCGGGCACAGGAATGAGCAGTTCTTC.

The rearrangement uses TRBV4-1 and TRBJ1-1; 10 nucleotides agree with TRBD1. The CDR3 has 15 residues. From germline, CDR1 is MGHRA and CDR2 YSYEKL. V was pared by 4 bases and J by 5 bases, with 7 bases of the junction left unmatched. The CDR3 here is CASSRTGGSGTEAFF. The CDR3 nucleotides are TGCGCCAGCAGCCGGACAGGGGGGAGCGGGACTGAAGCTTTCTTT.

This clonotype has ten or more counts. The J gene is TRBJ2-5, the V gene TRBV24-1; D unresolved. CDR1 and CDR2 (germline): KGHDR, SFDVKD. V gave up 4 bases and J gave up 10 bases, with 12 bases separating them. The CDR3 has 12 residues. CDR3 amino acids: CATSEGFGDQYF. The CDR3 DNA reads as TGTGCCACCAGTGAAGGGTTCGGCGACCAGTACTTC.

The rearrangement uses TRBV6-5 and TRBJ1-2; D is unresolved. The V end lost 2 bases, the J end lost 4 bases, and 8 bases lay between the germline ends. There are 13 residues in the CDR3. Germline V CDR1 and CDR2: MNHEY, SVGAGI. The DNA of the CDR3 is TGTGCCAGCAGTTACGACTGGGGCTATGGCTACACCTTC. Its protein is CASSYDWGYGYTF.

The CDR3 coding sequence is TGCAGTGCCCCGACAGGGGGCTACGAGCAGTACTTC. Residues: CSAPTGGYEQYF. The chain uses TRBV20-1 and TRBJ2-7; 9 nucleotides match TRBD1. This CDR3 contains 12 residues. CDR1 and CDR2 from the germline V gene are DFQATT and SNEGSKA (reference sequence). The trim removed 6 bases at V and 3 bases at J, leaving 3 bases unmatched.

The chain links TRBV2 to TRBJ2-5, with TRBD2 matching over 9 bases. Germline CDR1 is SNHLY and CDR2 is FYNNEI. J gave up 5 bases and V 7 bases, and 14 bases lay outside the gene matches. The CDR3 is 16 amino acids. The CDR3 spells CASTRHRRGGPETQYF. Written as DNA, the CDR3 is TGTGCCAGCACCCGGCACCGGCGGGGGGGCCCGGAGACCCAGTACTTC.

The table lists this clonotype with many counts. This chain connects TRBV7-8 to TRBJ2-3; 13 bases are a match to TRBD2. V lost 4 bases to trimming and J lost 4 bases; unmatched junction nucleotides: 8. This CDR3 region has 17 residues. The germline V gene encodes CDR1 SGHVS and CDR2 FQNEAQ. The CDR3 nucleotides read TGTGCCAGCAGCTATATTCCGGGACTAGCGGGGTCAGATACGCAGTATTTT. This encodes CASSYIPGLAGSDTQYF.

The V gene is TRBV6-5, the J gene TRBJ2-1; 7 nucleotides match TRBD1. The CDR3 has 14 residues. Germline CDR1 and CDR2: MNHEY and SVGAGI. Losses at the gene ends were 4 bases for V and 2 bases for J; bases not matched to a gene: 2. The CDR3 spells CASSFDRAYNEQFF. The CDR3, as DNA: TGTGCCAGCAGTTTCGACAGGGCCTACAATGAGCAGTTCTTC.